The 24 T cell receptor beta chains below come from one sample, sequenced in a study of response to subunit inactivated influenza vaccine. TCRdb re-derived calls from the RT-PCR reads in MiXCR, one entry per CDR3 protein. In the table there are 700,000 to 900,000 distinct CDR3 sequences, less than 25% of which are singletons. The material was PBMCs from blood, obtained around 5 days after vaccination. Receptors were obtained from a man aged 45-65 years who received an inactivated influenza vaccine.

Many counts were recorded for this clonotype. In DNA form, the CDR3 reads TGCAGCGTTGTAATCGGGACAGCCGGAAACACCATATATTTT. Protein: CSVVIGTAGNTIYF. This chain connects TRBV29-1 to TRBJ1-3, with TRBD1 matching 7 bases. Trimming took 4 bases from V and 4 from J; bases not matched to a gene: 7. Germline V gene lookup returns CDR1 SQVTM and CDR2 ANQGSEA. CDR3 length: 14 amino acids.

In this sample, this clonotype turned up a few times. For the CDR3, the DNA is TGTGCCAGCAGCCCCATCATCGACCCTAACTATGGCTACACCTTC. Translated, it gives CASSPIIDPNYGYTF. This rearrangement joins TRBV7-2 to TRBJ1-2; D not resolved. This CDR3 contains 15 residues. The germline gives CDR1 SGHTA, CDR2 FQGNSA. Between the trimmed V and J ends, which lost 5 bases and 0 bases, there was a span of 13 bases. Using reference TRBV7-2 and TRBJ1-2 for the parts outside the CDR3, the full variable domain is GAGVSQSPSNKVTEKGKDVELRCDPISGHTALYWYRQSLGQGLEFLIYFQGNSAPDKSGLPSDRFSAERTGGSVSTLTIQRTQQEDSAVYLCASSPIIDPNYGYTFGSGTRLTVV.

This chain connects TRBV4-1 to TRBJ2-7, with D possibly matching TRBD1 (5 bases). CDR3 size: 13 residues. Germline CDR1 is MGHRA and CDR2 is YSYEKL. Trimming took 6 bases from V and 0 from J, leaving 9 bases between them. This CDR3 is CASRLDTSYEQYF. DNA of the CDR3: TGCGCCAGCAGGTTGGACACCTCCTACGAGCAGTACTTC.

The CDR3 here is CASSRTSYGELFF. CDR3 DNA sequence: TGTGCCAGCAGCCGGACTAGCTACGGGGAGCTGTTTTTT. The gene calls are TRBV13 and TRBJ2-2; 8 bases map to TRBD2. This CDR3 has 13 residues. V dropped 5 bases and J dropped 7; count of bases not matched to a gene: 3. Germline V gene sequence: CDR1 PRHDT, CDR2 FYEKMQ (reference sequence).

This clonotype was observed a few times. This chain links TRBV11-2 with TRBJ2-1; TRBD2 might be the D (6 bases). Germline V gene lookup returns CDR1 SGHAT and CDR2 FQNNGV. The germline V and J ends were trimmed by 3 bases and 2 bases, with 14 bases remaining between them. This CDR3 is 16 amino acids long. CDR3 sequence reads: CASSFLATTPYNEQFF. The CDR3 DNA sequence: TGTGCCAGCAGCTTTCTAGCGACTACTCCCTACAATGAGCAGTTCTTC. The full variable domain, in which reference TRBV11-2 and TRBJ2-1 provide the parts outside the CDR3, is EAGVAQSPRYKIIEKRQSVAFWCNPISGHATLYWYQQILGQGPKLLIQFQNNGVVDDSQLPKDRFSAERLKGVDSTLKIQPAKLEDSAVYLCASSFLATTPYNEQFFGPGTRLTVL.

This clonotype has a handful of counts. The chain carries TRBV29-1 and TRBJ2-3; TRBD1 might be the D (6 bases). With 7 bases removed from V and 7 bases from J, the gap between germline ends came to 21 bases. The CDR3 has 14 amino acids. Germline CDR1 reads SQVTM; CDR2 reads ANQGSEA. Written as DNA, the CDR3 is TGCAGCGCCCTCCCCCCCCAGGGGCCAAATACGCAGTATTTT. It yields the protein CSALPPQGPNTQYF.

The rearrangement links TRBV5-4 to TRBJ2-5; 15 nucleotides align to TRBD2. V gave up 0 bases and J gave up 4 bases; unmatched junction bases: 1. Germline-derived CDR1 and CDR2 are SGHNT and YYREEE (reference sequence). This CDR3 comprises 16 residues. The CDR3 DNA follows: TGTGCCAGCAGCTTGGGGGGACTAGCGGGAGGAGAGACCCAGTACTTC. It is translated as CASSLGGLAGGETQYF. The full variable domain, with the rest looked up from reference TRBV5-4 and TRBJ2-5, is ETGVTQSPTHLIKTRGQQVTLRCSSQSGHNTVSWYQQALGQGPQFIFQYYREEENGRGNFPPRFSGLQFPNYSSELNVNALELDDSALYLCASSLGGLAGGETQYFGPGTRLLVL.

As DNA, the CDR3 is TGTGCCAGCAGAGGCAGGGAATTCTCCTACGAGCAGTACTTC. Its translation is CASRGREFSYEQYF. V usage is TRBV6-1 and J usage is TRBJ2-7; D might be TRBD1 (5 bases). The CDR3 has 14 residues. Per germline, CDR1 MNHNS and CDR2 SASEGT. V lost 6 bases and J lost 0, with 12 bases in between.

This clonotype was counted many times. This rearrangement joins TRBV5-1 to TRBJ2-1, with unresolved D. V lost 0 bases to trimming and J lost 7 bases, with 5 bases between them. Germline values: CDR1 SGHRS, CDR2 YFSETQ. The CDR3 contains 12 residues. DNA for the CDR3: TGCGCCAGCAGCTTGGATGGAAATGAGCAGTTCTTC. Protein product: CASSLDGNEQFF.

This chain uses TRBV6-2 or TRBV6-3 with TRBJ2-6; possible D gene TRBD1, 5 bases. Looked up from germline, CDR1 is MNHEY and CDR2 is SVGEGT. V was cut by 7 bases and J by 2 bases, with 18 bases left in between. This CDR3 spans 17 amino acids. This CDR3 reads CASTALYTGTGANVLTF. The CDR3 region has the DNA TGTGCCAGCACAGCACTATACACAGGCACTGGGGCCAACGTCCTGACTTTC.

The chain carries TRBV15 and TRBJ2-5, with D unclear. The germline V and J ends were trimmed by 7 bases and 5 bases, with 8 bases remaining between them. This CDR3 is 11 amino acids long. Germline CDR1 is LNHNV and CDR2 is YYDKDF (reference sequence). CDR3 bases: TGTGCCACCACAGATGATGAGACCCAGTACTTC. The encoded protein is CATTDDETQYF.

The chain recombines TRBV29-1 with TRBJ1-2, with TRBD1 as a possible D gene (6 bases). V was trimmed by 5 bases and J by 7 bases, leaving 17 bases between them. CDR3 length equals 13 residues. Germline lookup yields CDR1 SQVTM and CDR2 ANQGSEA. In DNA form, the CDR3 reads TGCAGCGTTCCGACACAGGGAGGGCCTGGCTACACCTTC. Translated, it gives CSVPTQGGPGYTF.

This clonotype was recorded many times. The chain joins TRBV29-1 to TRBJ2-1, with D unclear. Germline V CDR1 and CDR2: SQVTM, ANQGSEA. V was cut by 7 bases and J by 1 base, with 14 bases left in between. This CDR3 is 14 amino acids long. CDR3 in DNA: TGCAGCGCCTCGAAGGCCGGGTCCTACAATGAGCAGTTCTTC. This sequence encodes CSASKAGSYNEQFF.

The table lists this clonotype with a few counts. The V and J genes are TRBV24-1 and TRBJ2-1, with no clear D. The V gene lost 4 bases and the J gene lost 0 bases, with 9 bases spanning the gap. The CDR3 loop spans 15 amino acids. In germline, CDR1 is KGHDR, CDR2 SFDVKD. The DNA of the CDR3 is TGTGCCACCAGTGACCATCAAGACTCCTACAATGAGCAGTTCTTC. Its translation is CATSDHQDSYNEQFF.

The table lists this clonotype with a few counts. The chain has TRBV7-9 and TRBJ2-3; D gene unclear. The germline CDR1 and CDR2 sequences are SEHNR and FQNEAQ (reference sequence). The CDR3 loop spans 11 amino acids. Trimming pared 4 bases from V and 9 bases from J, leaving 8 bases between. For the CDR3, the DNA is TGTGCCAGCAGCTGGAGCGACACGCAGTATTTT. As protein: CASSWSDTQYF. Complete variable domain (other parts from reference TRBV7-9 and TRBJ2-3): DTGVSQNPRHKITKRGQNVTFRCDPISEHNRLYWYRQTLGQGPEFLTYFQNEAQLEKSRLLSDRFSAERPKGSFSTLEIQRTEQGDSAMYLCASSWSDTQYFGPGTRLTVL.

This clonotype was seen a handful of times. The rearrangement joins TRBV29-1 to TRBJ2-1; the match to TRBD1 covers 9 bases. There are 13 residues in the CDR3. CDR1 SQVTM and CDR2 ANQGSEA come from the germline V gene. V shed 1 base, J shed 6 bases, and the junction held 1 base outside the gene matches. The DNA for the CDR3 is TGCAGCGTTGAAGGGACAGGGGTCAATGAGCAGTTCTTC. This codes for CSVEGTGVNEQFF.

The rearrangement uses TRBV6-5 and TRBJ2-1; D gene uncertain. Trimming cost V 0 bases and J 9 bases, with 12 bases left between them. Germline CDR1 and CDR2: MNHEY and SVGAGI. CDR3 length: 14 residues. The CDR3 reads CASSYSFMVGEQFF. The CDR3 nucleotides are TGTGCCAGCAGTTACTCTTTCATGGTCGGTGAGCAGTTCTTC.

This clonotype was counted between two and nine times. The chain links TRBV6-2 or TRBV6-3 to TRBJ1-5; tentatively, D is TRBD1 (5 bases). CDR1 and CDR2 (germline): MNHEY, SVGEGT. The CDR3 has 13 residues. The V and J ends lost 2 bases and 7 bases respectively, with 9 bases between them. CDR3 nucleotide sequence: TGTGCCAGCAGTTACGGGGGACGACAGCCCCAGCATTTT. It specifies CASSYGGRQPQHF.

This rearrangement joins TRBV7-9 to TRBJ2-1; D is unresolved. Between the trimmed V and J ends, which lost 5 bases and 3 bases, there was a span of 14 bases. The CDR3 is made up of 15 amino acids. Germline V gene sequence: CDR1 SEHNR, CDR2 FQNEAQ (reference sequence). This CDR3 reads CASSRGRNRYNEQFF. DNA of the CDR3: TGTGCCAGCAGCCGCGGACGGAATCGCTACAATGAGCAGTTCTTC. Full variable domain (outside the CDR3, taken from reference TRBV7-9 and TRBJ2-1): DTGVSQNPRHKITKRGQNVTFRCDPISEHNRLYWYRQTLGQGPEFLTYFQNEAQLEKSRLLSDRFSAERPKGSFSTLEIQRTEQGDSAMYLCASSRGRNRYNEQFFGPGTRLTVL.

This clonotype appeared once. The chain has TRBV7-2 and TRBJ2-7, with TRBD2 matching 8 bases. J was trimmed by 3 bases and V by 10 bases; bases with no gene match: 14. CDR1 is SGHTA, CDR2 FQGNSA, per germline. The CDR3 loop spans 15 amino acids. CDR3 in amino acids: CATSPWGTSGYEQYF. The CDR3 coding sequence is TGTGCCACCTCCCCGTGGGGTACTAGCGGCTACGAGCAGTACTTC.

The chain links TRBV11-2 to TRBJ2-1, with TRBD2 matching over 9 bases. Trimming removed 3 bases from V and 0 bases from J; junction bases left unmatched: 12. The CDR3 covers 19 residues. Germline lookup yields CDR1 SGHAT and CDR2 FQNNGV. In DNA form, the CDR3 reads TGTGCCAGCAGCTTTCTGCGGGGGGGCACCGTGAGCTCCTACAATGAGCAGTTCTTC. This encodes CASSFLRGGTVSSYNEQFF.

The chain joins TRBV16 to TRBJ1-4; 8 bases map to TRBD1. CDR3 size: 14 residues. Germline CDR1 is KGHSY and CDR2 is FQNENV. The ends lost 4 bases at V and 8 bases at J; junction bases unmatched: 6. This CDR3 is CASSLRTGPEKLFF. The CDR3 bases are TGTGCCAGCAGCCTCCGGACAGGGCCCGAAAAACTGTTTTTT.

The CDR3 DNA is TGTGCCAGCAGTCGTAGCGGACAAAGCACAGATACGCAGTATTTT. Its protein is CASSRSGQSTDTQYF. This chain connects TRBV28 to TRBJ2-3; TRBD2 might be the D (6 bases). Germline V gene sequence: CDR1 MDHEN, CDR2 SYDVKM. This CDR3 spans 15 amino acids. Deletions cut 5 bases from V and 0 bases from J, with 12 bases between. The variable domain in full, with the rest retrieved from reference TRBV28 and TRBJ2-3, is DVKVTQSSRYLVKRTGEKVFLECVQDMDHENMFWYRQDPGLGLRLIYFSYDVKMKEKGDIPEGYSVSREKKERFSLILESASTNQTSMYLCASSRSGQSTDTQYFGPGTRLTVL.

The chain is built from TRBV6-2 or TRBV6-3 and TRBJ1-5; D is ambiguous. The CDR3 has 15 amino acids. Trimming removed 3 bases from V and 1 base from J, with 10 bases in between. Germline CDR1 is MNHEY and CDR2 is SVGEGT. Here the CDR3 DNA reads TGTGCCAGCAGTTATTTAGGGTCAAGCAATCAGCCCCAGCATTTT. This encodes CASSYLGSSNQPQHF.